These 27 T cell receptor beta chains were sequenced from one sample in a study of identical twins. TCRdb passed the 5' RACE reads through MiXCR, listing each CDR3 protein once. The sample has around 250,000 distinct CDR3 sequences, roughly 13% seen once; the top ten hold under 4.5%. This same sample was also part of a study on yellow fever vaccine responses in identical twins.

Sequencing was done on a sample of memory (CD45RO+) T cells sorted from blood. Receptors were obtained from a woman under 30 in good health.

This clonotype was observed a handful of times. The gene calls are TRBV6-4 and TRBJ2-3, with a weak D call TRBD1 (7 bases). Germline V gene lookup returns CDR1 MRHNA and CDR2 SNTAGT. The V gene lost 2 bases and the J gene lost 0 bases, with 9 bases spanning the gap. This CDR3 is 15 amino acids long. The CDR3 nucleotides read TGTGCCAGCAGTGACCAGGGGGGAAGCACAGATACGCAGTATTTT. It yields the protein CASSDQGGSTDTQYF.

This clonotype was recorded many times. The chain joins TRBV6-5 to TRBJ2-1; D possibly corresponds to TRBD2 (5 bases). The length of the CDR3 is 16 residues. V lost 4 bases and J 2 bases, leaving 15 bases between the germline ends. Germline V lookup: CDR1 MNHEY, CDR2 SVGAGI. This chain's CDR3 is CASSLRAGLTYNEQFF. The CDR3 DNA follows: TGTGCCAGCAGTTTGAGGGCCGGTTTGACCTACAATGAGCAGTTCTTC.

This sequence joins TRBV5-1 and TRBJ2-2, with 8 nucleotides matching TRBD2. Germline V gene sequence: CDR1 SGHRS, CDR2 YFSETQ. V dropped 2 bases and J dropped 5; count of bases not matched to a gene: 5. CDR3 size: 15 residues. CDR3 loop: CASSFPVAGTGELFF. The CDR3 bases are TGCGCCAGCAGCTTCCCCGTAGCGGGAACCGGGGAGCTGTTTTTT.

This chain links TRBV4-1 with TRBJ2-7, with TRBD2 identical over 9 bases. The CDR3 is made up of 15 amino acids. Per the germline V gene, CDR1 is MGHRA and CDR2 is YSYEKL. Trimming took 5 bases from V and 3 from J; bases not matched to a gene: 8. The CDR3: CASSVAGVSLYEQYF. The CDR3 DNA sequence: TGCGCCAGCAGCGTAGCGGGAGTGTCTCTCTACGAGCAGTACTTC.

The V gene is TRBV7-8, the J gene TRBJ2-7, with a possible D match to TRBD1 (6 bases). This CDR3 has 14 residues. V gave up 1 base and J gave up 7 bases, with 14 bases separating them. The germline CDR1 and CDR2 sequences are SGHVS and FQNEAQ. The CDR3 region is CASSLGSQGQEQYF. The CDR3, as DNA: TGTGCCAGCAGCTTAGGCTCTCAGGGGCAGGAGCAGTACTTC.

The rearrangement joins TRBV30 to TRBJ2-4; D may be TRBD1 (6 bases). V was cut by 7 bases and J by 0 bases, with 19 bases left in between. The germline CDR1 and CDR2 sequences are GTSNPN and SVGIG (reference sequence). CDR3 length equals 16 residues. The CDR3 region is CAFTPRTALAKNIQYF. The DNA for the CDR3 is TGTGCCTTTACCCCCCGGACAGCCCTAGCCAAAAACATTCAGTACTTC.

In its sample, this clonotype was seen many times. The CDR3 here is CSVENIGSQYNEQFF. CDR3 coding DNA: TGCAGCGTTGAAAATATCGGGAGCCAATACAATGAGCAGTTCTTC. The chain couples TRBV29-1 to TRBJ2-1, with a tentative D call TRBD2 (6 bases). Germline V gene data show CDR1 as SQVTM and CDR2 as ANQGSEA. The CDR3 loop spans 15 amino acids. Trimming took 2 bases from V and 4 from J, leaving 15 bases between them.

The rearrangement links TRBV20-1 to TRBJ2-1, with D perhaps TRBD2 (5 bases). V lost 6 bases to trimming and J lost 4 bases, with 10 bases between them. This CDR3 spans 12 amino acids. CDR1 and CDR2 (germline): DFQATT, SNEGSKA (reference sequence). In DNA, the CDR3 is TGCAGTGCACAGAGCGGATACAATGAGCAGTTCTTC. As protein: CSAQSGYNEQFF.

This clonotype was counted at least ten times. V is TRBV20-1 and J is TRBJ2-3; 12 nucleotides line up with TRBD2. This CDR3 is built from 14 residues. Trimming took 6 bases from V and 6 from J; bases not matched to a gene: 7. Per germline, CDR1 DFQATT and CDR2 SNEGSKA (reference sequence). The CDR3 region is CSAARLAGADTQYF. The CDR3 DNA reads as TGCAGTGCGGCCAGACTAGCGGGGGCTGATACGCAGTATTTT.

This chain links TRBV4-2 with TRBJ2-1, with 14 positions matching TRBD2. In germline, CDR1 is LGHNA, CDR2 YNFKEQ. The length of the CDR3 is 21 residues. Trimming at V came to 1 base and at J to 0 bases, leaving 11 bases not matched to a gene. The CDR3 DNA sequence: TGTGCCAGCAGCCAAGCCCGAGGGGGACTAGCGGGGGCGCGCTCCTACAATGAGCAGTTCTTC. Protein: CASSQARGGLAGARSYNEQFF.

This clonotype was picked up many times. CDR3 protein: CASSPGGVVRTDTQYF. The CDR3, as DNA: TGTGCCAGCAGCCCAGGCGGAGTGGTCCGCACAGATACGCAGTATTTT. The chain employs TRBV7-9 and TRBJ2-3, with D unresolved. Deletions cut 5 bases from V and 1 base from J, with 16 bases between. The CDR3 is 16 residues long. Germline V CDR1 and CDR2: SEHNR, FQNEAQ (reference sequence).

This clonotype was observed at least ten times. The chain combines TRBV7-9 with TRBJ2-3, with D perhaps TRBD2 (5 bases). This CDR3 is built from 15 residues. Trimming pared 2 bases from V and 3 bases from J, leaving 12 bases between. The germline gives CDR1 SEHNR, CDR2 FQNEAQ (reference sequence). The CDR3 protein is CASSLSSGKTDTQYF. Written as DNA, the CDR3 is TGTGCCAGCAGCTTAAGCAGCGGAAAAACAGATACGCAGTATTTT.

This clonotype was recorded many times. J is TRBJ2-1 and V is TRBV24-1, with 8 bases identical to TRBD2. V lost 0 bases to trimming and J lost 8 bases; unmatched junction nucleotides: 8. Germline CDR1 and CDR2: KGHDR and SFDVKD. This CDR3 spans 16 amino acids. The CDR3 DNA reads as TGTGCCACCAGTGATTTGCGGGGGGGCAAGGGGGATGAGCAGTTCTTC. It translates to CATSDLRGGKGDEQFF.

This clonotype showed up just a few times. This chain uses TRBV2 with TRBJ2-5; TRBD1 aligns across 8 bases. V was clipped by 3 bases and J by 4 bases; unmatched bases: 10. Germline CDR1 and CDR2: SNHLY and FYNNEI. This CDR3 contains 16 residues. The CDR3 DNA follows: TGTGCCAGCAGTGAGGATACCAGGGGGCGATCAGAGACCCAGTACTTC. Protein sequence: CASSEDTRGRSETQYF. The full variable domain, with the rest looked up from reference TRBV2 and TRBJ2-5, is EPEVTQTPSHQVTQMGQEVILRCVPISNHLYFYWYRQILGQKVEFLVSFYNNEISEKSEIFDDQFSVERPDGSNFTLKIRSTKLEDSAMYFCASSEDTRGRSETQYFGPGTRLLVL.

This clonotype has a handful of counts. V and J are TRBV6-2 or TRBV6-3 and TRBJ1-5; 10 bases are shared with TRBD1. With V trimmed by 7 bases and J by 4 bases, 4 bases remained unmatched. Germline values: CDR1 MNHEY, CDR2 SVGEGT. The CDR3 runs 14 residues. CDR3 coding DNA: TGTGCCAGCAAGGACAGGGGGGCTAATCAGCCCCAGCATTTT. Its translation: CASKDRGANQPQHF.

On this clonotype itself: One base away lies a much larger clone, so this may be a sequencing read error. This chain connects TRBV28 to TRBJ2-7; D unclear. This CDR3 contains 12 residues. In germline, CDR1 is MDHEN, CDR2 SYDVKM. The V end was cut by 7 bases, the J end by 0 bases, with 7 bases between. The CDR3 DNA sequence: TGTGCCAGCATGGGCAGCTCCTACGAGCAGTACTTC. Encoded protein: CASMGSSYEQYF.

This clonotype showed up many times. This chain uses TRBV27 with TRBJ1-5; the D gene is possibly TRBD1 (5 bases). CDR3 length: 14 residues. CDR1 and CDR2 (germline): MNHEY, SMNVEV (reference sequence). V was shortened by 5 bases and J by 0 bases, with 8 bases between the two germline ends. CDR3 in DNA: TGTGCCAGCAGTCCGGGGCTTAGCAATCAGCCCCAGCATTTT. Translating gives CASSPGLSNQPQHF.

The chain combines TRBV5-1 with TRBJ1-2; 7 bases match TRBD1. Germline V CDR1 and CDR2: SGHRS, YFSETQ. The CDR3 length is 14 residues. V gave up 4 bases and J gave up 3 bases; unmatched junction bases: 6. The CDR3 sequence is CASSVQGSDYGYTF. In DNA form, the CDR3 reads TGCGCCAGCAGCGTACAGGGGAGTGACTATGGCTACACCTTC.

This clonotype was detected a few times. CDR3 region: CSASGTSGRAFYNEQFF. CDR3 nucleotide sequence: TGCAGTGCTTCAGGGACTAGCGGGAGGGCCTTCTACAATGAGCAGTTCTTC. This sequence joins TRBV20-1 and TRBJ2-1; the match to TRBD2 covers 16 bases. The J segment lost 3 bases and the V segment lost 5 bases, leaving 7 bases of the junction unmatched. Germline values: CDR1 DFQATT, CDR2 SNEGSKA (reference sequence). CDR3 length: 17 residues.

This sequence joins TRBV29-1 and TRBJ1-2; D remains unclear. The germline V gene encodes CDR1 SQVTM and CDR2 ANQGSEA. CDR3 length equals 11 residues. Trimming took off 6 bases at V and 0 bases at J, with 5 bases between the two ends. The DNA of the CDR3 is TGCAGCGTGCAAACTAACTATGGCTACACCTTC. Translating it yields CSVQTNYGYTF. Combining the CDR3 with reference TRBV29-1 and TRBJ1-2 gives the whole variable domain SAVISQKPSRDICQRGTSLTIQCQVDSQVTMMFWYRQQPGQSLTLIATANQGSEATYESGFVIDKFPISRPNLTFSTLTVSNMSPEDSSIYLCSVQTNYGYTFGSGTRLTVV.

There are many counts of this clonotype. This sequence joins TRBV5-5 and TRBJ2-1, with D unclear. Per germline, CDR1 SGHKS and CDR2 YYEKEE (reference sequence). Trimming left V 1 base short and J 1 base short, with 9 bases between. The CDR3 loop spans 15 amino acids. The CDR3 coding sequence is TGTGCCAGCAGCTTGACAGTTAGTTCCTACAATGAGCAGTTCTTC. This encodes CASSLTVSSYNEQFF.

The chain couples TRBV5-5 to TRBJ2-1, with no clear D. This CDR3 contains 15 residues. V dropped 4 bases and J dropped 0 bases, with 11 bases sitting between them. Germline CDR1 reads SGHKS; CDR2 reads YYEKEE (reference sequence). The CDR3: CASSQDGFSYNEQFF. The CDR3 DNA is TGTGCCAGCAGCCAGGACGGGTTCTCCTACAATGAGCAGTTCTTC.

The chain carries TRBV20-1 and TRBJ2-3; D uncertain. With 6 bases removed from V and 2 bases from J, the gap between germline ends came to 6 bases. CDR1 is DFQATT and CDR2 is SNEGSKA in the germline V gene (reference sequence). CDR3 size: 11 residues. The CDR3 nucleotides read TGCAGTGCAACAGACACAGATACGCAGTATTTT. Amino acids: CSATDTDTQYF.

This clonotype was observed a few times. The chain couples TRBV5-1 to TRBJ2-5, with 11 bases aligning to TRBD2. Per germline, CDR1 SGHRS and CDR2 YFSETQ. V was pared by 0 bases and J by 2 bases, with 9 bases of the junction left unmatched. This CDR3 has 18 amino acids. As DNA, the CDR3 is TGCGCCAGCAGCTTGGGGGCAACTAGCGGGGGCCGTCAAGAGACCCAGTACTTC. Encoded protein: CASSLGATSGGRQETQYF.

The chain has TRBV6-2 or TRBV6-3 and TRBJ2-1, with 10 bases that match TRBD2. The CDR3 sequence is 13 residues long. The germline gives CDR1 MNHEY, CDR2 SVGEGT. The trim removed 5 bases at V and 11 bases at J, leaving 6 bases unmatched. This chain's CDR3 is CASSQLAGEQQFF. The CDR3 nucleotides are TGTGCCAGCAGTCAGCTAGCGGGAGAGCAGCAGTTCTTC.

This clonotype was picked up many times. CDR3 residues: CASSLGTGGPTYEQYF. DNA of the CDR3: TGCGCCAGCAGCTTGGGGACAGGGGGTCCTACCTACGAGCAGTACTTC. The genes are TRBV5-1 and TRBJ2-7; 10 nucleotides align to TRBD1. V lost 0 bases and J lost 2; bases outside the gene matches: 5. The CDR3 extends over 16 amino acids. CDR1 and CDR2 (germline): SGHRS, YFSETQ.

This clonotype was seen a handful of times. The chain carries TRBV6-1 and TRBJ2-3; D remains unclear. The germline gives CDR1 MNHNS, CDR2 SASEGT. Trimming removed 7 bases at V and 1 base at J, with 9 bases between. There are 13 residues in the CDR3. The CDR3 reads CASTDIGTDTQYF. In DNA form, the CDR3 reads TGTGCCAGCACCGACATAGGCACAGATACGCAGTATTTT.